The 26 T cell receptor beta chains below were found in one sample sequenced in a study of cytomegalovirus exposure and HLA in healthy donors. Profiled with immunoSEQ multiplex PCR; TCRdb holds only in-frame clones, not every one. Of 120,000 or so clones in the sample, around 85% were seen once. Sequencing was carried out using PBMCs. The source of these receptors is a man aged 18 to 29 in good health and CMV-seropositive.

This chain's CDR3 is CSGGQVRTEAFF. CDR3 bases: TGCAGCGGAGGACAGGTTCGCACTGAAGCTTTCTTT. The chain joins TRBV29-1 to TRBJ1-1, with 7 bases matching TRBD1. V was clipped by 7 bases and J by 4 bases; unmatched bases: 6. The CDR3 consists of 12 residues. CDR1 is SQVTM, CDR2 ANQGSEA, per germline.

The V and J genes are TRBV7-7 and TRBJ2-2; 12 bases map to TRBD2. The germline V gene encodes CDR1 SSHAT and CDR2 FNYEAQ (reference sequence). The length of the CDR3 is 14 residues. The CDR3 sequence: CASGGLAGSGELFF. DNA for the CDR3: TGTGCTAGCGGAGGACTAGCGGGATCGGGGGAGCTGTTTTTT.

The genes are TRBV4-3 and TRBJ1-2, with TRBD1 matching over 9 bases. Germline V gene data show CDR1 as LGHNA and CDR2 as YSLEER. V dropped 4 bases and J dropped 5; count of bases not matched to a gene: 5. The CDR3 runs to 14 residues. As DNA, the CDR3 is TGCGCCAGCAGCCCCCCCGGACAGGGGTATGGCTACACCTTC. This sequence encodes CASSPPGQGYGYTF.

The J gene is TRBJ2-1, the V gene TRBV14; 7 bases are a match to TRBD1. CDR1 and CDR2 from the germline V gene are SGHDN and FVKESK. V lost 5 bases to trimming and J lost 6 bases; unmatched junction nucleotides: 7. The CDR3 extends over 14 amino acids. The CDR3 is CASSSFGQVNEQFF. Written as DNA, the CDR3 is TGTGCCAGCAGCTCTTTTGGACAGGTCAATGAGCAGTTCTTC.

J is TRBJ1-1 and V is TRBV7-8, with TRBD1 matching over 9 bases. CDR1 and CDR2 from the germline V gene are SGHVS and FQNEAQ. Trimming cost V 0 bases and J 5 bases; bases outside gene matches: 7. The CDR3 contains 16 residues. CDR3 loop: CASSLAGQGVGTEAFF. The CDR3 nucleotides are TGTGCCAGCAGCTTAGCGGGACAGGGAGTAGGAACTGAAGCTTTCTTT.

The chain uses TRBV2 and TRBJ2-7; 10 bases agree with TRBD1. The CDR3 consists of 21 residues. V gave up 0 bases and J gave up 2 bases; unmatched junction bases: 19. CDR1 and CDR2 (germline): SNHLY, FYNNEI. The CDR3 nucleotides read TGTGCCAGCAGTGAAGCGCTTGTAGGGACAGGGGCTTTTTCAATCCCCTACGAGCAGTACTTC. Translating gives CASSEALVGTGAFSIPYEQYF.

The CDR3 DNA sequence: TGTGCCAGTAGTATAGGGGCGGGGGCGTACAATGAGCAGTTCTTC. It translates to CASSIGAGAYNEQFF. The chain recombines TRBV19 with TRBJ2-1; tentatively, D is TRBD2 (7 bases). Germline lookup yields CDR1 LNHDA and CDR2 SQIVND (reference sequence). The ends were cut back, 1 base at V and 4 bases at J, with 11 bases in the middle. CDR3 size: 15 residues.

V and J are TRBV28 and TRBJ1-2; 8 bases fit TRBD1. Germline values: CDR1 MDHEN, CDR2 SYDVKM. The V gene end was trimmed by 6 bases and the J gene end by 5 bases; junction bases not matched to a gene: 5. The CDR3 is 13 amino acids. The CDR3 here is CASRETGDYGYTF. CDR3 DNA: TGTGCCAGCAGAGAGACAGGGGATTATGGCTACACCTTC.

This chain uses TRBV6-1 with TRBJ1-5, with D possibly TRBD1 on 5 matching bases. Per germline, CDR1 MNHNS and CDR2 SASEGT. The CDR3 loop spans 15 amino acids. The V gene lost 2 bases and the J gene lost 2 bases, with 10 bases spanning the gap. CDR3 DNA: TGTGCCAGCAGTGAACTCAGGGCGGGCAATCAGCCCCAGCATTTT. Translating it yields CASSELRAGNQPQHF.

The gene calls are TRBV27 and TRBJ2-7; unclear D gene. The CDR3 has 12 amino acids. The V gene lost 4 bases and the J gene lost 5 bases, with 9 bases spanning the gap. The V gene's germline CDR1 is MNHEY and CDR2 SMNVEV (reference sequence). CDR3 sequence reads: CASSSVSHEQYF. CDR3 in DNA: TGTGCCAGCAGTTCAGTTTCCCACGAGCAGTACTTC.

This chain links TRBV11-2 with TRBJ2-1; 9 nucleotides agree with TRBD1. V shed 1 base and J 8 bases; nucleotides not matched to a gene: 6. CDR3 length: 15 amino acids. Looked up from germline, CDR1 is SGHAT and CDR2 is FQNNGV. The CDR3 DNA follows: TGTGCCAGCAGCTTAGGGGACAGGGCCTTGGATGAGCAGTTCTTC. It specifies CASSLGDRALDEQFF.

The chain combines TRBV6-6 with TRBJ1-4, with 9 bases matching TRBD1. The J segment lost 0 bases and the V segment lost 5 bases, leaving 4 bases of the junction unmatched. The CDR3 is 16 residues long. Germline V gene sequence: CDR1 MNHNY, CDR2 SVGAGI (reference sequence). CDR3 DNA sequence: TGTGCCAGCAGTCCGACAGGGGGAGCAACTAATGAAAAACTGTTTTTT. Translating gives CASSPTGGATNEKLFF.

CDR3 region: CASSVSGDASYEQYF. Here the CDR3 DNA reads TGCGCCAGCAGCGTTAGCGGGGACGCCTCCTACGAGCAGTACTTC. The V gene is TRBV4-3, the J gene TRBJ2-7; 8 positions match TRBD2. V gave up 5 bases and J gave up 0 bases; unmatched junction bases: 6. In germline, CDR1 is LGHNA, CDR2 YSLEER. CDR3 length equals 15 residues.

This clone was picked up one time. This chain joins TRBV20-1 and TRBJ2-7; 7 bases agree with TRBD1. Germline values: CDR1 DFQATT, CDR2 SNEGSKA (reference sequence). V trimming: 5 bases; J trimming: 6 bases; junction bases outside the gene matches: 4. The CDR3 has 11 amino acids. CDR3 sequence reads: CSALGQAEQYF. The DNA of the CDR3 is TGCAGTGCTCTCGGACAGGCCGAGCAGTACTTC.

CDR3 sequence: CASSTGTTSGQYEQYF. The DNA of the CDR3 is TGTGCCAGCTCGACGGGGACCACTAGCGGGCAATACGAGCAGTACTTC. The V gene is TRBV18, the J gene TRBJ2-7; TRBD2 matches at 9 bases. Germline values: CDR1 KGHSH, CDR2 LQKENI. CDR3 size: 16 residues. With 6 bases clipped from V and 4 bases from J, the junction kept 13 bases outside the gene matches.

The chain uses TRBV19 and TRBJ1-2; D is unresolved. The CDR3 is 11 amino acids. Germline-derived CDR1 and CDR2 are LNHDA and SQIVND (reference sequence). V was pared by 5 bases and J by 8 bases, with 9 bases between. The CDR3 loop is CASSGPGGYTF. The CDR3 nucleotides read TGTGCCAGTAGTGGGCCGGGGGGCTACACCTTC.

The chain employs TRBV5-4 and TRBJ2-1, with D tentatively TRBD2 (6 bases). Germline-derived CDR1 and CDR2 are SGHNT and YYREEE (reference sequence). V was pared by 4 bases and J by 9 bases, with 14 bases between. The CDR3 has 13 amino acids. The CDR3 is CASSTGVMTEQFF. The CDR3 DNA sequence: TGTGCCAGCAGCACGGGGGTAATGACTGAGCAGTTCTTC.

CDR3 in DNA: TGTGCCAGCAGTTCTGGGCGCGGGGGGACAGATACGCAGTATTTT. It yields the protein CASSSGRGGTDTQYF. The rearrangement links TRBV2 to TRBJ2-3; 8 bases map to TRBD2. The CDR3 spans 15 residues. Looked up from germline, CDR1 is SNHLY and CDR2 is FYNNEI. V shed 5 bases, J shed 3 bases, and the junction held 7 bases outside the gene matches.

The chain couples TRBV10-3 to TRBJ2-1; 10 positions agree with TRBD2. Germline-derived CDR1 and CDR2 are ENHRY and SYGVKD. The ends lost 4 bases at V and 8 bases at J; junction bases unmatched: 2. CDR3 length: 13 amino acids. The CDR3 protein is CAISGLAGDEQFF. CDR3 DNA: TGTGCCATCAGTGGACTAGCGGGCGATGAGCAGTTCTTC.

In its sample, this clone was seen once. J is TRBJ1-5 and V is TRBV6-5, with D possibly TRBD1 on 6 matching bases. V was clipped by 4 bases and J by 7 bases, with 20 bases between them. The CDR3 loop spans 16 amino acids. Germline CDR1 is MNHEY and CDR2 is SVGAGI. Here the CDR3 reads CASSSTPPQGNQPQHF. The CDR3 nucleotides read TGTGCCAGCAGTTCGACGCCACCTCAGGGGAACCAGCCCCAGCATTTT.

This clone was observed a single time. The CDR3 DNA reads as TGTGCCAGCAGCTCAGGACAGGCCGCCTACGAGCAGTACTTC. Its translation: CASSSGQAAYEQYF. The chain couples TRBV13 to TRBJ2-7; 7 nucleotides agree with TRBD1. The CDR3 sequence is 14 residues long. The V segment lost 4 bases and the J segment 2 bases; nucleotides outside the gene matches: 5. Germline lookup yields CDR1 PRHDT and CDR2 FYEKMQ (reference sequence).

The CDR3 DNA reads as TGTGCCAGCAGTGAAGCGCGAGGCCAGTACTTC. This translates into CASSEARGQYF. The chain recombines TRBV2 with TRBJ2-5; no definite D call. V lost 0 bases, J lost 10 bases, and 6 bases lay in between. This CDR3 comprises 11 residues. CDR1 is SNHLY, CDR2 FYNNEI, per germline. The whole variable domain, filled in from reference TRBV2 and TRBJ2-5, reads EPEVTQTPSHQVTQMGQEVILRCVPISNHLYFYWYRQILGQKVEFLVSFYNNEISEKSEIFDDQFSVERPDGSNFTLKIRSTKLEDSAMYFCASSEARGQYFGPGTRLLVL.

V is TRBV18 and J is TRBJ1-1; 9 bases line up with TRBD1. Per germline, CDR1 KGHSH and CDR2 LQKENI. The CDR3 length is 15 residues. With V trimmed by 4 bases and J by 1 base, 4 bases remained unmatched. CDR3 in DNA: TGTGCCAGCTCACTTTCGACAGGGGGGAACACTGAAGCTTTCTTT. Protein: CASSLSTGGNTEAFF.

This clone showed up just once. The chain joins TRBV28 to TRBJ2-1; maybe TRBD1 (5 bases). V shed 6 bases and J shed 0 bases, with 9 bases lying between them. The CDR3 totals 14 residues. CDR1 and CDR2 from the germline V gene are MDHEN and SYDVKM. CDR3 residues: CASRGASSYNEQFF. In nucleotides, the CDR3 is TGTGCCAGCAGAGGGGCTAGCTCCTACAATGAGCAGTTCTTC.

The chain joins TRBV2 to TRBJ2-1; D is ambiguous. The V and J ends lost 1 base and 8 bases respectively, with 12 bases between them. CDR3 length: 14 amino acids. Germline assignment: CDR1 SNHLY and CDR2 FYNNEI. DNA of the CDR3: TGTGCCAGCAGTGAAGTCGGTGGAGATTATGAGCAGTTCTTC. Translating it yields CASSEVGGDYEQFF.

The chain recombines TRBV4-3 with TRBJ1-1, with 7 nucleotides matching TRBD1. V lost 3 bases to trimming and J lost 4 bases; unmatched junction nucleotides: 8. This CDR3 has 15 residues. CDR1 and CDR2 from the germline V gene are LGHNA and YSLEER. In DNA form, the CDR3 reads TGCGCCAGCAGCCACTTAGACAGGGATGCCACTGAAGCTTTCTTT. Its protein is CASSHLDRDATEAFF.